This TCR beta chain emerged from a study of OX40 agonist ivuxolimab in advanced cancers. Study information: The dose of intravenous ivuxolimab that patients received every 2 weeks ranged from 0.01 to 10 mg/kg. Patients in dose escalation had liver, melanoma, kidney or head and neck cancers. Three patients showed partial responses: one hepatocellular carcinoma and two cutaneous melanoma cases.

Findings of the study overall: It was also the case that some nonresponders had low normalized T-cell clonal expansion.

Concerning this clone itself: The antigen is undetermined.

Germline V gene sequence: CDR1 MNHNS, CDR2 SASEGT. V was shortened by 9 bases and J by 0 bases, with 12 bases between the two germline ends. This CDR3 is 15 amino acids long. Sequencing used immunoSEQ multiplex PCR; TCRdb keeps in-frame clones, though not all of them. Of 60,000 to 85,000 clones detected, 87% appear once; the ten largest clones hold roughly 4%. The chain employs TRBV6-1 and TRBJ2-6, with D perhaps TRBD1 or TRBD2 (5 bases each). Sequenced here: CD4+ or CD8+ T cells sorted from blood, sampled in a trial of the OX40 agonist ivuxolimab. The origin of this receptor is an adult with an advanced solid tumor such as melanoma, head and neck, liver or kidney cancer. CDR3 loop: CASRTGGSGANVLTF. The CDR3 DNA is TGTGCCAGTAGGACTGGGGGCTCTGGGGCCAACGTCCTGACTTTC.